This T cell receptor (beta chain) was captured in a study of circulating and synovial CD4+ cells in juvenile arthritis. This CDR3 spans 14 amino acids. V lost 2 bases and J 2 bases, leaving 11 bases between the germline ends. The germline V gene has CDR1 SGDLS and CDR2 YYNGEE. This clone was counted a single time. Its cognate antigen is unknown. Donors were patients with active juvenile idiopathic arthritis. Here immunoSEQ multiplex PCR was the method, and the copy in TCRdb shows in-frame clones only, minus some. This sample carries some 33,000 clones, just under 95% of them seen once, and the ten largest clones take 0.55% to 0.85%. The study, taken as a whole, reports: Bulk blood CD4 repertoires were more diverse than these. These blood cells shared more CDR3 sequences with synovium than bulk blood.

This rearrangement joins TRBV9 to TRBJ2-7; tentative D call: TRBD1 (6 bases). The clonotype originates from a human donor with juvenile idiopathic arthritis. The specimen was CD4+ T cells from blood. CDR3 sequence reads: CASSVRGNAYEQYF. CDR3 DNA: TGTGCCAGCAGCGTCAGGGGTAATGCCTACGAGCAGTACTTC.